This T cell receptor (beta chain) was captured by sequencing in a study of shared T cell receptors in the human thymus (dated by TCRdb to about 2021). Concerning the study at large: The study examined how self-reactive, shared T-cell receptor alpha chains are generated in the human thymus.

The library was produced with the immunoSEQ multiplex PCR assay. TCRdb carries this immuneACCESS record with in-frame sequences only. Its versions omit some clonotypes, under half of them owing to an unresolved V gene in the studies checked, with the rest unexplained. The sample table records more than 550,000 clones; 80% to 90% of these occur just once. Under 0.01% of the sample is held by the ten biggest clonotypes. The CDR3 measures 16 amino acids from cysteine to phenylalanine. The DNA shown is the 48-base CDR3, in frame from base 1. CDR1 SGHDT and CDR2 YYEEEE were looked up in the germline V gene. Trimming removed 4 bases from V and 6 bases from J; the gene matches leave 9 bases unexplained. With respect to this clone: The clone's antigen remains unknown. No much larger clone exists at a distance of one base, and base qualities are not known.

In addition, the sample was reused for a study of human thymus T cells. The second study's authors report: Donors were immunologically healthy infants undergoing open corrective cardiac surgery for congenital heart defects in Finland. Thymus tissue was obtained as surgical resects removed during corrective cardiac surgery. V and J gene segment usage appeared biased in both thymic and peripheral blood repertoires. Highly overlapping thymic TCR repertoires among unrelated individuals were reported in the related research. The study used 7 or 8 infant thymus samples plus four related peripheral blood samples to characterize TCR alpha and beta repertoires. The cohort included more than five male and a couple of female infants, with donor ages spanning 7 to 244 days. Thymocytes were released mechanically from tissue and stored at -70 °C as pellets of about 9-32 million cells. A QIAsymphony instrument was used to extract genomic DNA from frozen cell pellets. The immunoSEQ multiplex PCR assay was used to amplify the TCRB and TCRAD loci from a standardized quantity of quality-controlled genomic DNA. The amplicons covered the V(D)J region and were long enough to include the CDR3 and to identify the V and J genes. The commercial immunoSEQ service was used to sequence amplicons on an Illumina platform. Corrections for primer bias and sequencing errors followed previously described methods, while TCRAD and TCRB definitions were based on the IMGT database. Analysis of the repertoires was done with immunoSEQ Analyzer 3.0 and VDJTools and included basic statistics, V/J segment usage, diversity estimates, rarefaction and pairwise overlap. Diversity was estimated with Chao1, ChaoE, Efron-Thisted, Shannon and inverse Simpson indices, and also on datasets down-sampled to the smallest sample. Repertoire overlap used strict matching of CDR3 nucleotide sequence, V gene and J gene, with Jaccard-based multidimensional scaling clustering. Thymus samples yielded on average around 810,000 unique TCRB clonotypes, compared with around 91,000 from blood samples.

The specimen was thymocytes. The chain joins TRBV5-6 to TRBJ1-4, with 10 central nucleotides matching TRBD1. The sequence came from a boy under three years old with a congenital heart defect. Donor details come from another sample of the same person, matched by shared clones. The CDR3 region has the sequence CASSRDTGTGDEKLFF. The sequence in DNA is TGTGCCAGCAGCCGAGATACCGGGACAGGGGATGAAAAACTGTTTTTT.